These 20 T cell receptor beta chains were all obtained from the same sample, sequenced in a study of patients and donors after allogeneic stem cell transplantation. Each CDR3 protein is one row after TCRdb ran MiXCR on the RT-PCR reads. The sample includes about a million distinct CDR3 sequences, roughly 18% of them seen just once. The sequenced sample was blood, either unsorted or a sorted T cell fraction (not recorded which). The receptors shown here come from a human donor who was either an allogeneic HSCT recipient or a stem cell or donor lymphocyte infusion donor (not recorded which). It is not recorded whose cells these are; they may come from a transplant donor.

This clonotype showed up just a few times. The chain has TRBV9 and TRBJ1-4, with no clear D. Germline CDR1 SGDLS, CDR2 YYNGEE. The germline V and J ends were trimmed by 0 bases and 4 bases, with 7 bases remaining between them. The CDR3 length is 14 residues. This CDR3 reads CASSVDGFNEKLFF. Here the CDR3 DNA reads TGTGCCAGCAGCGTAGACGGCTTTAATGAAAAACTGTTTTTT.

This clonotype has a handful of counts. The chain is built from TRBV6-1 and TRBJ1-1; 9 bases are a match to TRBD1. In germline, CDR1 is MNHNS, CDR2 SASEGT. The CDR3 has 15 residues. The CDR3 nucleotides read TGTGCAACACAGGGGGCCGGAAGCATGAACACTGAAGCTTTCTTT. Protein: CATQGAGSMNTEAFF.

This clonotype showed up just a few times. The chain links TRBV5-1 to TRBJ2-2; 11 positions match TRBD2. The J segment lost 6 bases and the V segment lost 4 bases, leaving 8 bases of the junction unmatched. Germline V gene sequence: CDR1 SGHRS, CDR2 YFSETQ. The CDR3 is 16 amino acids. CDR3 region: CASSVLAGAPSGELFF. The CDR3 DNA is TGCGCCAGCAGCGTACTAGCGGGGGCCCCCTCCGGGGAGCTGTTTTTT.

The rearrangement links TRBV5-1 to TRBJ2-5; TRBD2 agrees at 8 bases. The CDR3 is 17 residues long. The V and J ends lost 4 bases and 1 base, in that order; junction bases with no gene match: 12. CDR1 and CDR2 (germline): SGHRS, YFSETQ. DNA for the CDR3: TGCGCCAGCAGCCCGTCTCGCGGGGGGCGACTCCAAGAGACCCAGTACTTC. Translated, it gives CASSPSRGGRLQETQYF.

This clonotype was detected a few times. J is TRBJ2-5 and V is TRBV20-1; 8 nucleotides align to TRBD1. In germline, CDR1 is DFQATT, CDR2 SNEGSKA (reference sequence). The trim removed 4 bases at V and 13 bases at J, leaving 8 bases unmatched. The CDR3 spans 11 residues. CDR3: CSAILQGARYF. The DNA of the CDR3 is TGCAGTGCTATTCTCCAGGGGGCCCGGTACTTC.

The chain combines TRBV18 with TRBJ2-3; D is undetermined. The V gene's germline CDR1 is KGHSH and CDR2 LQKENI. The CDR3 totals 17 residues. V was trimmed by 0 bases and J by 4 bases, leaving 17 bases between them. The DNA of the CDR3 is TGTGCCAGCTCACCACCGGGTGTGCTTGTAGGCTCAGATACGCAGTATTTT. This encodes CASSPPGVLVGSDTQYF.

The chain recombines TRBV28 with TRBJ2-1, with 8 bases aligning to TRBD1. The trim removed 7 bases at V and 10 bases at J, leaving 12 bases unmatched. Germline V gene lookup returns CDR1 MDHEN and CDR2 SYDVKM. There are 14 residues in the CDR3. CDR3 residues: CASIQSGTGKEQFF. The CDR3, as DNA: TGTGCCAGCATCCAATCCGGGACAGGCAAAGAGCAGTTCTTC. Full variable domain (remainder filled in from reference TRBV28 and TRBJ2-1): DVKVTQSSRYLVKRTGEKVFLECVQDMDHENMFWYRQDPGLGLRLIYFSYDVKMKEKGDIPEGYSVSREKKERFSLILESASTNQTSMYLCASIQSGTGKEQFFGPGTRLTVL.

CDR3 coding DNA: TGCAGTGCTGTCCGGGACACCGGAACGAACACCGGGGAGCTGTTTTTT. Its protein product is CSAVRDTGTNTGELFF. This chain uses TRBV20-1 with TRBJ2-2; TRBD1 is a possible D gene (6 bases). Looked up from germline, CDR1 is DFQATT and CDR2 is SNEGSKA (reference sequence). V was clipped by 5 bases and J by 0 bases, with 16 bases between them. The CDR3 totals 16 residues.

This clonotype was seen only a few times. V gene TRBV7-9 combines with J gene TRBJ2-1; TRBD2 matches 8 bases. V shed 6 bases and J 6 bases; nucleotides not matched to a gene: 10. This CDR3 is built from 15 residues. CDR1 is SEHNR, CDR2 FQNEAQ, per germline (reference sequence). CDR3 loop: CASRLTGTSVNEQFF. The CDR3 DNA reads as TGTGCCAGCAGGTTGACCGGGACTAGTGTCAATGAGCAGTTCTTC. The entire variable domain, with the rest obtained from reference TRBV7-9 and TRBJ2-1, is as follows: DTGVSQNPRHKITKRGQNVTFRCDPISEHNRLYWYRQTLGQGPEFLTYFQNEAQLEKSRLLSDRFSAERPKGSFSTLEIQRTEQGDSAMYLCASRLTGTSVNEQFFGPGTRLTVL.

This chain connects TRBV7-2 to TRBJ2-2; no clear D. The germline gives CDR1 SGHTA, CDR2 FQGNSA. The CDR3 extends over 15 amino acids. V gave up 8 bases and J gave up 6 bases, with 19 bases separating them. CDR3 in amino acids: CASAGHGPVPGELFF. CDR3 bases: TGTGCCAGCGCCGGTCACGGGCCAGTTCCCGGGGAGCTGTTTTTT. The whole variable domain, filled in from reference TRBV7-2 and TRBJ2-2, reads GAGVSQSPSNKVTEKGKDVELRCDPISGHTALYWYRQSLGQGLEFLIYFQGNSAPDKSGLPSDRFSAERTGGSVSTLTIQRTQQEDSAVYLCASAGHGPVPGELFFGEGSRLTVL.

This clonotype appeared a single time. V usage is TRBV24-1 and J usage is TRBJ1-2; 9 bases align to TRBD1. The J segment lost 3 bases and the V segment lost 5 bases, leaving 9 bases of the junction unmatched. CDR1 KGHDR and CDR2 SFDVKD come from the germline V gene. The CDR3 is 16 amino acids. DNA for the CDR3: TGTGCCACCAGTGCCGCACGGGGACAGGGCGACTATGGCTACACCTTC. Translated, it gives CATSAARGQGDYGYTF.

The chain is built from TRBV18 and TRBJ1-2; D gene uncertain. This CDR3 spans 14 amino acids. Germline values: CDR1 KGHSH, CDR2 LQKENI. V lost 0 bases to trimming and J lost 5 bases, with 10 bases between them. This CDR3 is CASSPPELGYGYTF. The CDR3 coding sequence is TGTGCCAGCTCACCACCGGAGTTGGGTTATGGCTACACCTTC. Variable domain in full (rest from reference TRBV18 and TRBJ1-2): NAGVMQNPRHLVRRRGQEARLRCSPMKGHSHVYWYRQLPEEGLKFMVYLQKENIIDESGMPKERFSAEFPKEGPSILRIQQVVRGDSAAYFCASSPPELGYGYTFGSGTRLTVV.

A few counts support this clonotype. The chain uses TRBV5-1 and TRBJ2-5, with 8 bases matching TRBD1. There are 15 residues in the CDR3. J lost 5 bases, V lost 0 bases, and 6 bases had no gene match. Germline-derived CDR1 and CDR2 are SGHRS and YFSETQ. For the CDR3, the DNA is TGCGCCAGCAGCTTGGGAACTGGGACAGGCGAGACCCAGTACTTC. Translating it yields CASSLGTGTGETQYF.

CDR3 in DNA: TGCAGTGCTAGGGCAGGGGTCGCCACTGAAGCTTTCTTT. It yields the protein CSARAGVATEAFF. The chain joins TRBV20-1 to TRBJ1-1, with D possibly TRBD1 on 6 matching bases. The V end lost 3 bases, the J end lost 4 bases, and 12 bases lay between the germline ends. The CDR3 has 13 amino acids. The V gene's germline CDR1 is DFQATT and CDR2 SNEGSKA (reference sequence).

V and J are TRBV5-1 and TRBJ2-1, with unresolved D. V was shortened by 4 bases and J by 2 bases, with 10 bases between the two germline ends. CDR1 SGHRS and CDR2 YFSETQ come from the germline V gene. This CDR3 contains 14 residues. The DNA of the CDR3 is TGCGCCAGCAGCCCGGAAAGGGCCTACAATGAGCAGTTCTTC. Amino acids: CASSPERAYNEQFF.

This clonotype was counted only a few times. The chain recombines TRBV5-1 with TRBJ2-7; D ambiguous. Trimming cost V 2 bases and J 7 bases, with 16 bases left between them. This CDR3 has 14 residues. Per the germline V gene, CDR1 is SGHRS and CDR2 is YFSETQ. The chain's CDR3 is CASSFGSPGAEQYF. The CDR3 DNA sequence: TGCGCCAGCAGCTTTGGATCACCCGGCGCAGAGCAGTACTTC.

V and J are TRBV19 and TRBJ2-7, with a tentative D call TRBD2 (6 bases). The CDR3 consists of 14 residues. The germline V gene has CDR1 LNHDA and CDR2 SQIVND (reference sequence). V gave up 8 bases and J gave up 2 bases, with 16 bases separating them. The CDR3 region is CASSPRASAYEQYF. The CDR3 nucleotides read TGTGCCAGTTCACCGCGGGCTAGCGCCTACGAGCAGTACTTC.

The CDR3 coding sequence is TGCGCCAGCAGCTTAGGCATGGGGGCCGGGCGTGGCTACACCTTC. Its protein product is CASSLGMGAGRGYTF. The V gene is TRBV5-1, the J gene TRBJ1-2, with D possibly matching TRBD1 (6 bases). Germline CDR1 reads SGHRS; CDR2 reads YFSETQ. V was trimmed by 2 bases and J by 7 bases, leaving 18 bases between them. The length of the CDR3 is 15 residues. Variable domain in full (rest from reference TRBV5-1 and TRBJ1-2): KAGVTQTPRYLIKTRGQQVTLSCSPISGHRSVSWYQQTPGQGLQFLFEYFSETQRNKGNFPGRFSGRQFSNSRSEMNVSTLELGDSALYLCASSLGMGAGRGYTFGSGTRLTVV.

In this sample, this clonotype turned up a few times. J is TRBJ1-2 and V is TRBV11-2, with unresolved D. V was shortened by 7 bases and J by 1 base, with 16 bases between the two germline ends. The CDR3 is 15 amino acids. CDR1 SGHAT and CDR2 FQNNGV come from the germline V gene. DNA of the CDR3: TGTGCCAGCATGCGCGACCCAACTTTTAACTATGGCTACACCTTC. Protein sequence: CASMRDPTFNYGYTF.

The V gene is TRBV5-1, the J gene TRBJ2-2; a possible D gene is TRBD1 (6 bases). The CDR3 covers 16 residues. The V end was cut by 4 bases, the J end by 3 bases, with 16 bases between. In germline, CDR1 is SGHRS, CDR2 YFSETQ. CDR3 amino acids: CASSPGQLRDTGELFF. CDR3 nucleotides: TGCGCCAGCAGCCCTGGACAGTTGAGGGACACCGGGGAGCTGTTTTTT.